These T cell receptor beta chains were read from a single sample in a study of T cells in narcolepsy. The repertoire was sequenced with immunoSEQ multiplex PCR; TCRdb's copy has only in-frame clones and lacks some. This sample carries some 30,000 clones, under 90% of them seen once, and the ten largest clones take 0.95% to 1.5%. Sequenced sample: CD45RA- memory CD4+ T cells from PBMCs. These receptors came from a human donor with narcolepsy. Each CDR3 is given with its conserved first and last residue. D genes are given only for firm matches. A clone size is listed for some rows: how often the clone was seen (once, few, many), or a class if it is expanded.

>once|TRBJ2-2|TRBV19|TRBD2
CASSFRTSGNTGELFF
TGTGCCAGTAGCTTTAGGACTAGCGGGAACACCGGGGAGCTGTTTTTT
>NA|TRBJ2-2|TRBV7-2|NA
CASSLAGLSNTGELFF
TGTGCCAGCAGCTTGGCGGGCCTATCGAACACCGGGGAGCTGTTTTTT
>once|TRBJ1-6|TRBV7-2|NA
CASSSIGRDNSPLHF
TGTGCCAGCAGCTCGATAGGCAGGGATAATTCACCCCTCCACTTT
>NA|TRBJ2-7|TRBV10-3|NA
CATGRNYEQYF
TGTGCCACGGGACGAAACTACGAGCAGTACTTC
>NA|TRBJ2-5|TRBV9|TRBD1
CASSVEGQGQTQYF
TGTGCCAGCAGCGTTGAGGGACAGGGGCAGACCCAGTACTTC
>NA|TRBJ1-1|TRBV30|TRBD1
CAGTTGALGTEAFF
TGTGCCGGGACGACAGGGGCGCTGGGCACTGAAGCTTTCTTT
>NA|TRBJ1-5|TRBV7-3|TRBD1
CASSLSGGNQPQHF
TGTGCCAGCAGCTTGTCAGGGGGTAATCAGCCCCAGCATTTT
>NA|TRBJ2-2|TRBV6-1|NA
CASSEEYPGELFF
TGTGCCAGCAGTGAAGAATATCCCGGGGAGCTGTTTTTT
>NA|TRBJ2-2|TRBV19|NA
CASSPGVWNTGELFF
TGTGCCAGTAGTCCGGGGGTGTGGAACACCGGGGAGCTGTTTTTT
>NA|TRBJ1-1|TRBV10-3|TRBD1
CAISGTGGNTEAFF
TGTGCCATCAGTGGGACAGGGGGAAACACTGAAGCTTTCTTT
>NA|TRBJ2-5|TRBV28|TRBD1
CASSLSGTGKETQYF
TGTGCCAGCAGTCTATCGGGGACAGGGAAAGAGACCCAGTACTTC
>NA|TRBJ1-5|TRBV7-7|NA
CASSNRVSNQPQHF
TGTGCTAGCAGCAACAGGGTATCCAATCAGCCCCAGCATTTT
>NA|TRBJ2-5|TRBV5-4|TRBD2
CASKTSGYQETQYF
TGTGCCAGCAAAACTAGCGGGTACCAAGAGACCCAGTACTTC
>NA|TRBJ2-5|TRBV2|NA
CASSLKETQYF
TGTGCCAGCAGCCTCAAAGAGACCCAGTACTTC
>few|TRBJ2-5|TRBV29-1|NA
CSVGVAVQETQYF
TGCAGCGTTGGAGTGGCAGTCCAAGAGACCCAGTACTTC
>once|TRBJ1-2|TRBV4-2|NA
CASSQESSDRFCTF
TGTGCCAGCAGCCAAGAGTCGAGTGACCGCTTTTGCACCTTC
>NA|TRBJ1-2|TRBV19|NA
CASTGGRSYGYTF
TGTGCCAGTACCGGAGGAAGGAGCTATGGCTACACCTTC
>NA|TRBJ2-1|TRBV7-3|TRBD2
CASSSLAGGRNEQFF
TGTGCCAGCAGCTCCCTGGCGGGGGGGCGGAATGAGCAGTTCTTC
>NA|TRBJ1-5|TRBV7-2|NA
CASSFAVYSNQPQHF
TGTGCCAGCAGCTTCGCGGTATATAGCAATCAGCCCCAGCATTTT
>NA|TRBJ1-4|TRBV7-2|NA
CASSLVGSPNEKLFF
TGTGCCAGCAGCTTAGTTGGCAGCCCTAATGAAAAACTGTTTTTT
>NA|TRBJ2-5|TRBV7-7|NA
CASSLGDAETQYF
TGTGCTAGCAGCTTAGGGGACGCGGAGACCCAGTACTTC
>NA|TRBJ1-3|TRBV6-1|NA
CASSEAGPGNTIYF
TGTGCCAGCAGTGAAGCGGGGCCCGGAAACACCATATATTTT
>NA|TRBJ2-3|TRBV7-3|TRBD2
CASSSGLAGGTDTQYF
TGTGCCAGCAGCTCGGGACTAGCGGGGGGCACAGATACGCAGTATTTT
>NA|TRBJ1-1|TRBV5-1|TRBD1
CASSLGDRANEAFF
TGCGCCAGCAGCTTGGGCGACAGGGCAAATGAAGCTTTCTTT
>NA|TRBJ2-1|TRBV11-2|NA
CASGFGGLPEQFF
TGTGCCAGCGGTTTTGGGGGGCTCCCCGAGCAGTTCTTC
>once|TRBJ1-3|TRBV14|NA
CASSLELGLAENTIYF
TGTGCCAGCAGCCTCGAACTTGGACTGGCGGAAAACACCATATATTTT
>NA|TRBJ2-7|TRBV6-1|NA
CASRLDRLVSYEQYF
TGTGCCAGCAGACTGGACAGATTAGTCTCCTACGAGCAGTACTTC
>NA|TRBJ1-4|TRBV19|NA
CASTGLNEKLFF
TGTGCCAGTACGGGACTTAATGAAAAACTGTTTTTT
>NA|TRBJ2-3|TRBV5-8|TRBD2
CASSLVRLAGAGGDTQYF
TGTGCCAGCAGCTTGGTGCGCCTAGCGGGGGCCGGTGGAGATACGCAGTATTTT
>NA|TRBJ1-2|TRBV27|NA
CASSNFKTGRVYGYTF
TGTGCCAGCAGCAATTTTAAAACAGGGAGGGTTTATGGCTACACCTTC
>NA|TRBJ2-3|TRBV9|TRBD1
CASSIRQGTDTQYF
TGTGCCAGCAGCATCCGACAGGGGACAGATACGCAGTATTTT
>NA|TRBJ2-3|TRBV7-2|NA
CASSLHQGGVADTQYF
TGTGCCAGCAGCCTCCACCAGGGGGGGGTTGCAGATACGCAGTATTTT
>once|TRBJ2-7|TRBV7-3|NA
CASSWDGSSYEQYF
TGTGCCAGCAGCTGGGACGGTAGCTCCTACGAGCAGTACTTC
>NA|TRBJ2-1|TRBV19|NA
CASSWGGLTNEQFF
TGTGCCAGTAGTTGGGGGGGGCTTACGAATGAGCAGTTCTTC
>NA|TRBJ1-3|TRBV28|NA
CASTWTSGNTIYF
TGTGCCAGCACCTGGACCTCTGGAAACACCATATATTTT
>NA|TRBJ1-1|TRBV9|NA
CASSAWSQVRTEAFF
TGTGCCAGCAGCGCTTGGAGCCAGGTCAGGACTGAAGCTTTCTTT
>NA|TRBJ2-6|TRBV7-3|NA
CASSLAGRGPGANVLTF
TGTGCCAGCAGCCTAGCAGGCAGGGGACCTGGGGCCAACGTCCTGACTTTC
>NA|TRBJ1-3|TRBV19|NA
CASSIVHSLTSGNTIYF
TGTGCCAGTAGTATAGTCCACTCCCTCACCTCTGGAAACACCATATATTTT
>NA|TRBJ1-4|TRBV5-6|TRBD1
CASSRTGGTNEKLFF
TGTGCCAGCAGCCGCACAGGGGGCACTAATGAAAAACTGTTTTTT
>NA|TRBJ1-2|TRBV5-6|TRBD1
CASSLGDRVNYGYTF
TGTGCCAGCAGCTTGGGTGACAGGGTGAACTATGGCTACACCTTC
>NA|TRBJ2-2|TRBV11-1|NA
CASSLPETAGELFF
TGTGCCAGCAGCTTACCTGAGACAGCCGGGGAGCTGTTTTTT
>NA|TRBJ2-1|TRBV5-4|TRBD2
CASAPPSGGDNEQFF
TGTGCCAGCGCCCCTCCTAGCGGGGGAGACAATGAGCAGTTCTTC